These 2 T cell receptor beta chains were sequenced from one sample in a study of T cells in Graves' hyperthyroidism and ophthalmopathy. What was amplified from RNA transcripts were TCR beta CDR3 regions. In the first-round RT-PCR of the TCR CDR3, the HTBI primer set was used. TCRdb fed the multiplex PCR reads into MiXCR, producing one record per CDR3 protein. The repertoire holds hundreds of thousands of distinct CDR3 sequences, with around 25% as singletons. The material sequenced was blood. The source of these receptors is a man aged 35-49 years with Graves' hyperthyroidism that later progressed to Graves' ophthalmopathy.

CDR3 in DNA: TGTGCCAGCAGTTTACCCGGGGGCCCGGGAGGCTACACCTTC. Translated, it gives CASSLPGGPGGYTF. This rearrangement joins TRBV12-3 or TRBV12-4 to TRBJ1-2, with D perhaps matching TRBD1 (6 bases). CDR3 length equals 14 residues. With 2 bases removed from V and 8 bases from J, the gap between germline ends came to 15 bases.

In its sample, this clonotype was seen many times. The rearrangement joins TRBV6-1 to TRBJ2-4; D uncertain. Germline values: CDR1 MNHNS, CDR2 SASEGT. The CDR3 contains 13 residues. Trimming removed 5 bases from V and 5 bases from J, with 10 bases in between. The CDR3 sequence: CASSRTHENIQYF. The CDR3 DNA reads TGTGCCAGCAGTCGTACACACGAAAACATTCAGTACTTC.